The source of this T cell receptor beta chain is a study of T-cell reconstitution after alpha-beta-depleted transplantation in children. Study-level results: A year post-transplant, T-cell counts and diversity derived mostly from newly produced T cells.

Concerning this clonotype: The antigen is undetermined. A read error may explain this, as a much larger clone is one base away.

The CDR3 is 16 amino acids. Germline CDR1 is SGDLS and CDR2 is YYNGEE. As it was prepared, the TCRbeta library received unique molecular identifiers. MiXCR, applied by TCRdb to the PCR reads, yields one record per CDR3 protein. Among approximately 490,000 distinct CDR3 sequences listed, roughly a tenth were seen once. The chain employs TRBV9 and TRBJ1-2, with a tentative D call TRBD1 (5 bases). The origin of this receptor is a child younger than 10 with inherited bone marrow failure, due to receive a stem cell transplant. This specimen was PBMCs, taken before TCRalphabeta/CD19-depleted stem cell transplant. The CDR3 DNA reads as TGTGCCAGCAGCGCGGTGGGACGAGGCGGGAACTATGGCCACACCTTC. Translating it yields CASSAVGRGGNYGHTF.